The T cell receptor (beta chain) described here comes from a study of control samples from healthy donors and cancer patients. Clones were sequenced by immunoSEQ multiplex PCR, and TCRdb holds only the in-frame ones, with some missing. The sample carries roughly 99,000 clones, 82% recorded once. This clonotype was obtained from a man in his sixties in good health. The sequenced sample consisted of blood.

CDR3 nucleotide sequence: TGCAGCGTCGGACAGGGGGCCAGGGAGACCCAGTACTTC. It encodes CSVGQGARETQYF. The chain is built from TRBV29-1 and TRBJ2-5; 11 nucleotides match TRBD1. Germline V lookup: CDR1 SQVTM, CDR2 ANQGSEA. V lost 6 bases, J lost 5 bases, and 5 bases stayed unmatched. The CDR3 runs to 13 residues. The variable domain in full, with the rest retrieved from reference TRBV29-1 and TRBJ2-5, is SAVISQKPSRDICQRGTSLTIQCQVDSQVTMMFWYRQQPGQSLTLIATANQGSEATYESGFVIDKFPISRPNLTFSTLTVSNMSPEDSSIYLCSVGQGARETQYFGPGTRLLVL.